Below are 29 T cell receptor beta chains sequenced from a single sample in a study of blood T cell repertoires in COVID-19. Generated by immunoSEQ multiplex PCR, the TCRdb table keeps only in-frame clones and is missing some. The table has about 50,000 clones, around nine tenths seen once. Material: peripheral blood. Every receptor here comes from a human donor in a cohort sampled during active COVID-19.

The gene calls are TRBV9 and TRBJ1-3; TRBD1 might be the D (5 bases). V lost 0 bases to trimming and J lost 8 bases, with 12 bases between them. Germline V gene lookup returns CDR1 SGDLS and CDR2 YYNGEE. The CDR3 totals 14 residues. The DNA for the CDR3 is TGTGCCAGCAGCGTAGATGCAGGGTGGGACACCATATATTTT. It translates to CASSVDAGWDTIYF. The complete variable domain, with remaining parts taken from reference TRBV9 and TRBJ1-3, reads DSGVTQTPKHLITATGQRVTLRCSPRSGDLSVYWYQQSLDQGLQFLIQYYNGEERAKGNILERFSAQQFPDLHSELNLSSLELGDSALYFCASSVDAGWDTIYFGEGSWLTVV.

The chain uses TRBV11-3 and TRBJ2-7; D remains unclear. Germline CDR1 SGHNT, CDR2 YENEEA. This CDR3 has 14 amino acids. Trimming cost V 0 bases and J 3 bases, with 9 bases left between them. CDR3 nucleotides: TGTGCCAGCAGCTTAGATTGTGCAGTCTACGAGCAGTACGTC. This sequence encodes CASSLDCAVYEQYV.

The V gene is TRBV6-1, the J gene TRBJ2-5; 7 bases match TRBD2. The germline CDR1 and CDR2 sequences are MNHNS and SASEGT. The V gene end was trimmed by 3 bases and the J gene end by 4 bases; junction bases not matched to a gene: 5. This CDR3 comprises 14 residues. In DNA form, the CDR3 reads TGTGCCAGCAGTGATAGGGGAGGGCGAGAGACCCAGTACTTC. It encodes CASSDRGGRETQYF.

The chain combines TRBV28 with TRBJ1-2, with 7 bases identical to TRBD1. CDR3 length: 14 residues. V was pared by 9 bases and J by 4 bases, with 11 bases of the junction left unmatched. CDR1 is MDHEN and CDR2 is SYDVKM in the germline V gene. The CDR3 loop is CASVGTEYFYGYTF. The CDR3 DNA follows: TGTGCCAGTGTCGGGACAGAATATTTCTATGGCTACACCTTC.

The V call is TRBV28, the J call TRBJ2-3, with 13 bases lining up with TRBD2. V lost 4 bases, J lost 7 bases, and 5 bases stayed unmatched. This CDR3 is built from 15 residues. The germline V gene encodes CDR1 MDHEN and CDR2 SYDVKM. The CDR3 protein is CASSSTSGGIYTQYF. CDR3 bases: TGTGCCAGCAGTTCGACTAGCGGGGGGATATATACGCAGTATTTT.

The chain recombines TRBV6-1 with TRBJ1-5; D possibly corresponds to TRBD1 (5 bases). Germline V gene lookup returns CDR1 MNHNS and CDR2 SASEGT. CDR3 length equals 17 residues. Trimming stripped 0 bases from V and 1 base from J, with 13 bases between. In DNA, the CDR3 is TGTGCCAGCAGTGAAGCGCTGGTGCGGGGGAGCAATCAGCCCCAGCATTTT. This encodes CASSEALVRGSNQPQHF.

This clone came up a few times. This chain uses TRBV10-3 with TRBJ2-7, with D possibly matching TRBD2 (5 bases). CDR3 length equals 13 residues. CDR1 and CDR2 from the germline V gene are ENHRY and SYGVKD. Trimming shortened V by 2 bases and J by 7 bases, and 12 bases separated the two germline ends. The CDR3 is CAISEVLAGEQYV. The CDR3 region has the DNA TGTGCCATCAGTGAGGTTCTAGCTGGGGAGCAGTACGTC.

CDR3 residues: CASSPGTGWGNNEQFF. CDR3 in DNA: TGTGCCAGCTCACCGGGGACAGGGTGGGGGAACAATGAGCAGTTCTTC. The gene calls are TRBV18 and TRBJ2-1; 9 bases are shared with TRBD1. V shed 3 bases, J shed 5 bases, and the junction held 8 bases outside the gene matches. From germline, CDR1 is KGHSH and CDR2 LQKENI. This CDR3 region has 16 residues.

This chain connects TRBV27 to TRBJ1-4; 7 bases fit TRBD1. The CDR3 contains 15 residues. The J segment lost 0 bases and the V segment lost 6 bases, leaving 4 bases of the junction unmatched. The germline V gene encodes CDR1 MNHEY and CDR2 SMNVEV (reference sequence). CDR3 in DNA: TGTGCCAGCAGGCCCGGGACAGCAACTAATGAAAAACTGTTTTTT. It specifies CASRPGTATNEKLFF.

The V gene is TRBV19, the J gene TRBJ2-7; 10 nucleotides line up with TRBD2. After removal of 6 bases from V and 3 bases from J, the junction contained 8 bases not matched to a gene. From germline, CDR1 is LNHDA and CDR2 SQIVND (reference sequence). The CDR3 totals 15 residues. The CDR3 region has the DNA TGTGCCAGTAGCTTATCTAGCGGGGGTCGCTACGAGCAGTACTTC. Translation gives CASSLSSGGRYEQYF.

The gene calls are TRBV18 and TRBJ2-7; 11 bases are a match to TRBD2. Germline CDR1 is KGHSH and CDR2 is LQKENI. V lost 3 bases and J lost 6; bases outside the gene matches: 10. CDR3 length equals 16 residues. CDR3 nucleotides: TGTGCCAGCTCACCCCCGGGGCGCCTAGCGGGGGGCGAGCAGTACTTC. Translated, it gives CASSPPGRLAGGEQYF. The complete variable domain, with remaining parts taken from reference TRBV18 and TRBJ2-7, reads NAGVMQNPRHLVRRRGQEARLRCSPMKGHSHVYWYRQLPEEGLKFMVYLQKENIIDESGMPKERFSAEFPKEGPSILRIQQVVRGDSAAYFCASSPPGRLAGGEQYFGPGTRLTVT.

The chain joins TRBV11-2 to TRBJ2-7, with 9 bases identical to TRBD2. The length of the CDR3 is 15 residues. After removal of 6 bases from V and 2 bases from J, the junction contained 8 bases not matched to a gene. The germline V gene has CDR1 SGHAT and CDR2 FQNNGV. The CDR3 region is CASSFGLASTYEQYF. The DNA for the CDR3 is TGTGCCAGCAGTTTTGGACTAGCGAGTACCTACGAGCAGTACTTC.

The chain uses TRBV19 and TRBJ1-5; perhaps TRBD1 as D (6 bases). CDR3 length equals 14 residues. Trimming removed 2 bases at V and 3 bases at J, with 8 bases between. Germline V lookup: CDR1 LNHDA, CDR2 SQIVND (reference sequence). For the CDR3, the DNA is TGTGCCAGTAGTATACCAGGGGACAATCAGCCCCAGCATTTT. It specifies CASSIPGDNQPQHF.

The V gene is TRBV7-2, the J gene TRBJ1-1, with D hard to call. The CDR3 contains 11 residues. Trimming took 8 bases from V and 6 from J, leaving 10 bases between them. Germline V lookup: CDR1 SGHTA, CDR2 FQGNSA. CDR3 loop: CASFGPPEAFF. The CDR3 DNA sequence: TGTGCCAGCTTCGGTCCCCCTGAAGCTTTCTTT.

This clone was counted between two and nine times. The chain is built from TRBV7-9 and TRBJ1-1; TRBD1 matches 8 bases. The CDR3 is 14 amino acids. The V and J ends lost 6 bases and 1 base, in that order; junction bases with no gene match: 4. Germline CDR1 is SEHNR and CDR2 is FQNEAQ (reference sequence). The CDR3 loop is CASRYGQGNTEAFF. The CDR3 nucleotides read TGTGCCAGCAGATATGGACAGGGGAACACTGAAGCTTTCTTT.

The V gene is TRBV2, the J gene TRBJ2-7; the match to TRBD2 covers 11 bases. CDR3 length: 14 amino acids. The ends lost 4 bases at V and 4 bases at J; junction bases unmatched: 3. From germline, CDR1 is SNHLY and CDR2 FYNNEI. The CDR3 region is CASSGRLAGYEQYV. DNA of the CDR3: TGTGCCAGCAGTGGCCGACTAGCGGGGTACGAGCAGTACGTC.

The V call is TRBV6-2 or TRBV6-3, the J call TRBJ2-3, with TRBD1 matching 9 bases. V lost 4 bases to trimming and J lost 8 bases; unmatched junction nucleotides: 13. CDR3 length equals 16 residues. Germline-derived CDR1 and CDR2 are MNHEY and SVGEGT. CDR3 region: CASSSPSGQGGSTQYF. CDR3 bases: TGTGCCAGCAGTTCCCCATCGGGACAGGGTGGGAGTACGCAGTATTTT.

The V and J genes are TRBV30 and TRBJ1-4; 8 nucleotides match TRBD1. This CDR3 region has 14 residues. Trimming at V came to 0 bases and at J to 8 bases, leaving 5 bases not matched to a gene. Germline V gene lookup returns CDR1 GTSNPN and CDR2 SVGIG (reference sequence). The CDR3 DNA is TGTGCCTGGAGTGTAGGCCGGACAGGGGAAAAACTGTTTTTT. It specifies CAWSVGRTGEKLFF.

The CDR3 nucleotides read TGTGCCAGCAGCCGAAATACACCCCGAGAGGCCAATTCACCCCTCCACTTT. Its translation: CASSRNTPREANSPLHF. V gene TRBV6-2 or TRBV6-3 combines with J gene TRBJ1-6; D gene uncertain. Deletions cut 6 bases from V and 7 bases from J, with 22 bases between. This CDR3 has 17 residues. Germline V CDR1 and CDR2: MNHEY, SVGEGT.

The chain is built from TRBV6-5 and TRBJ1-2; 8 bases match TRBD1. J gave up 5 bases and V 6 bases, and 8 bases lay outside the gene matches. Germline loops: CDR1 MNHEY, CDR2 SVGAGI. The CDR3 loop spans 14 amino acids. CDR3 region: CASRILTGGYGYTF. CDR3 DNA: TGTGCCAGCAGGATACTTACAGGGGGTTATGGCTACACCTTC.

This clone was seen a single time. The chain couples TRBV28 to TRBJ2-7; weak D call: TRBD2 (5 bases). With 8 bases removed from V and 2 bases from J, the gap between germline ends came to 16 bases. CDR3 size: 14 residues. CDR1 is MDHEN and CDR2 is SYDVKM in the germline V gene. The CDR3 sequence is CASFNRGNPYEQYF. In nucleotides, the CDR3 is TGTGCCAGCTTTAATCGAGGGAACCCCTACGAGCAGTACTTC.

CDR3 amino acids: CASSQVGSSHTQYF. The CDR3, as DNA: TGCGCCAGCAGCCAAGTGGGTAGCTCCCATACGCAGTATTTT. This chain uses TRBV4-3 with TRBJ2-3; D is unresolved. CDR1 LGHNA and CDR2 YSLEER come from the germline V gene. The CDR3 runs 14 residues. V dropped 1 base and J dropped 7 bases, with 12 bases sitting between them.

CDR3: CASSPGTTGELFF. The DNA of the CDR3 is TGTGCCAGCAGCCCGGGAACCACCGGGGAGCTGTTTTTT. V gene TRBV9 combines with J gene TRBJ2-2; maybe TRBD2 (5 bases). CDR1 SGDLS and CDR2 YYNGEE come from the germline V gene. Deletions cut 4 bases from V and 4 bases from J, with 8 bases between. The CDR3 loop spans 13 amino acids.

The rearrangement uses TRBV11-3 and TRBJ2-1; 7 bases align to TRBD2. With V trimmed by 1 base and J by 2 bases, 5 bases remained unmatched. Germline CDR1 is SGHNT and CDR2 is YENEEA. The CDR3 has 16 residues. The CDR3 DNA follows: TGTGCCAGCAGCTTAGCAAGCGGGGCCGCCTACAATGAGCAGTTCTTC. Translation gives CASSLASGAAYNEQFF.

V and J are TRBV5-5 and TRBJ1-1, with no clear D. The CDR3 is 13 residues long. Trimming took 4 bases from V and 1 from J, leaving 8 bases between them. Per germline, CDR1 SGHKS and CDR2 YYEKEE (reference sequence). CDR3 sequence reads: CASSPYRNTEAFF. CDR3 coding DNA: TGTGCCAGCAGCCCTTACAGGAACACTGAAGCTTTCTTT.

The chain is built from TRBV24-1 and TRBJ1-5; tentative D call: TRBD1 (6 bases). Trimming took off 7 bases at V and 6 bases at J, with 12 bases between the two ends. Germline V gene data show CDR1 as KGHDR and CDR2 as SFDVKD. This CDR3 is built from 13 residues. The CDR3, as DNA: TGTGCCACCAGCCGAGGGGGTTTTCAGCCCCAGCATTTT. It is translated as CATSRGGFQPQHF.

Here the CDR3 reads CASSPGGAHNEQFF. Written as DNA, the CDR3 is TGTGCCAGCAGCCCCGGGGGGGCCCACAATGAGCAGTTCTTC. This chain connects TRBV27 to TRBJ2-1, with 8 bases identical to TRBD2. Per germline, CDR1 MNHEY and CDR2 SMNVEV (reference sequence). This CDR3 is 14 amino acids long. V was pared by 6 bases and J by 5 bases, with 6 bases of the junction left unmatched.

The chain's CDR3 is CASSPERSNTIYF. The CDR3 coding sequence is TGTGCCAGCAGCCCGGAGAGGAGCAACACCATATATTTT. The V call is TRBV5-8, the J call TRBJ1-3; D is ambiguous. Germline assignment: CDR1 SGHTS and CDR2 YDEGEE. Trimming shortened V by 4 bases and J by 7 bases, and 12 bases separated the two germline ends. CDR3 length: 13 amino acids.

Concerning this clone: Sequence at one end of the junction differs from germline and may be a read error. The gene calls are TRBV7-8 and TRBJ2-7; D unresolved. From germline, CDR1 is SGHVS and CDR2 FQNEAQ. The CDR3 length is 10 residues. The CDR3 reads CASSLIKKRF. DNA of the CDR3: TGTGCCAGCAGCTTAATTAAAAAGAGGTTC.